This TCR beta chain was sequenced in a study of CD8 T cells in Susac syndrome (dated by TCRdb to between 2018 and 2021). For context, the study as a whole: Repertoire sequencing was used to test whether CD8+ T cell activation and differentiation in Susac syndrome was antigen driven. The paper's findings and limits, for the study overall: The TCR sequencing and HLA analysis was acknowledged to have included a relatively small number of individuals.

RNA was extracted using the RNeasy kit, and about 0.5 to 1 microgram was reverse transcribed with random hexamers. The immunoSEQ multiplex PCR assay, which covers 54 Vbeta and 13 Jbeta segments, was used to amplify TCR beta CDR3 regions. PCR amplification bias was corrected by using a synthetic template baseline for primer optimization and computational correction. Per the original workflow: Only productive sequences were kept, with reads annotated to V, D and J genes according to IMGT and analyzed in immunoSEQ Analyzer. Clonality was calculated as one minus the Shannon entropy normalized by log2 of the number of productive unique sequences. For each patient and control, public and private clones were evaluated within the 100 most prevalent clones. Clones were defined as Susac-specific if absent from the healthy and MS cohorts, from 1052 published viral clones and from other ImmuneACCESS disease sequences. Using fastp at Q25 and MiXCR, TCRdb reprocessed the public reads and kept productive beta chains. Duplicate CDR3 protein sequences are folded into a single record with the most common DNA and genes. What appears here as the V and J calls and clone size reflects TCRdb's work, not the paper's. This sample is represented by around 280,000 distinct CDR3 sequences; under 95% of them were singletons. The ten largest account for approximately 0.065% of the sample.

CDR3 length: 14 amino acids, cysteine to phenylalanine. The read is trimmed to its CDR3 DNA, 42 bases read in frame from base 1. The trim is 3 bases for V and 1 base for J, with a gap of 8 bases between the germline ends. Comment on this clonotype: Its antigen is still unknown. No per-base quality is available; no much larger clone lies one base away.

High-throughput TCR beta sequencing profiled peripheral blood CD8+ and CD4+ T cells from healthy donors, Susac syndrome patients and multiple sclerosis patients. Multiple sclerosis controls were treatment-naive patients with stable or active relapsing-remitting disease fulfilling revised McDonald criteria. Bulk CD8+ and CD4+ T cells were purified by magnetic negative isolation, whereas CD8+ TEMRA cells were enriched by FACS. Blood was collected in EDTA tubes and processed within 24 hours, with PBMCs isolated through density gradient centrifugation. PBMCs intended for TCR sequencing were cryopreserved in liquid nitrogen and were subsequently thawed in a 37 degrees C water bath. Purity of sorted or isolated CD4+, CD8+ and CD8+ TEMRA cells was at least 90%.

Sample: CD4+ T cells from PBMCs. The chain was built from TRBV12-3 or TRBV12-4 and TRBJ2-3, with the D gene not confidently named. This receptor was obtained from a human donor with multiple sclerosis. The sequenced DNA: TGTGCCAGCAGTTTCCCTATCGGCACAGATACGCAGTATTTT. It specifies CASSFPIGTDTQYF.